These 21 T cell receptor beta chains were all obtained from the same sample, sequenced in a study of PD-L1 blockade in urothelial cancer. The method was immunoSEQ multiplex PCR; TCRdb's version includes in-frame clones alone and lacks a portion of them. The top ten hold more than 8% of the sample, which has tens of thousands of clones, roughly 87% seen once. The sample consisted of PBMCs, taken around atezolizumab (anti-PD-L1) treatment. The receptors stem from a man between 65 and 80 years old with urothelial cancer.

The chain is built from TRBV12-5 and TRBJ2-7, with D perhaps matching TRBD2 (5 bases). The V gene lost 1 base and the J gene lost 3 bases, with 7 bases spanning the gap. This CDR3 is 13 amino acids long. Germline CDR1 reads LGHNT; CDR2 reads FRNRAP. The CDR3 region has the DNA TGTGCTAGTGGTTTGGGGGAGCTCTACGAGCAGTACTTC. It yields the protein CASGLGELYEQYF.

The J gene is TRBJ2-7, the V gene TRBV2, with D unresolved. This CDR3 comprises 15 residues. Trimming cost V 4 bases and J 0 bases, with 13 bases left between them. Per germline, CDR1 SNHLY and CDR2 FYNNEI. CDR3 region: CASSVTVQSSYEQYF. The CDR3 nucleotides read TGTGCCAGCAGTGTAACAGTCCAGAGCTCCTACGAGCAGTACTTC. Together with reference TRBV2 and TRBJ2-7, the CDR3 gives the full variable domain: EPEVTQTPSHQVTQMGQEVILRCVPISNHLYFYWYRQILGQKVEFLVSFYNNEISEKSEIFDDQFSVERPDGSNFTLKIRSTKLEDSAMYFCASSVTVQSSYEQYFGPGTRLTVT.

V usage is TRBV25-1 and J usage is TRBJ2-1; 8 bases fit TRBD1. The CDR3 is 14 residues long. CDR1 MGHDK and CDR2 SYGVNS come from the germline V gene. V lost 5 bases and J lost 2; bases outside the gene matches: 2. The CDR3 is CASSRTGTYNEQFF. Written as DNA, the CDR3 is TGTGCCAGCAGTCGGACAGGGACCTACAATGAGCAGTTCTTC.

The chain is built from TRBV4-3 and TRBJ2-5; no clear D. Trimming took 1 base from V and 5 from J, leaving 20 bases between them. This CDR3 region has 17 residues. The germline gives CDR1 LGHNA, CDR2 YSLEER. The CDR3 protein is CASSQGVAGGSGETQYF. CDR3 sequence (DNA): TGCGCCAGCAGCCAAGGGGTGGCAGGTGGGTCTGGGGAGACCCAGTACTTC.

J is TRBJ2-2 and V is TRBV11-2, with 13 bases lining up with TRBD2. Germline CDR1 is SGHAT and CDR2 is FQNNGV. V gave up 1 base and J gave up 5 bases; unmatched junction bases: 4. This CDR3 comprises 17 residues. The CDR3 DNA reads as TGTGCCAGCAGCTTAGGTCGGACTAGCGGGAGTACCGGGGAGCTGTTTTTT. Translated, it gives CASSLGRTSGSTGELFF.

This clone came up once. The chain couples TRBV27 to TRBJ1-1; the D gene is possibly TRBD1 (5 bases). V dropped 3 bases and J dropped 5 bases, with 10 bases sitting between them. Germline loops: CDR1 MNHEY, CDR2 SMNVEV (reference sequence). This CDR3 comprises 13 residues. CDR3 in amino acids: CASSFGGFTEAFF. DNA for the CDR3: TGTGCCAGCAGTTTTGGGGGGTTTACTGAAGCTTTCTTT.

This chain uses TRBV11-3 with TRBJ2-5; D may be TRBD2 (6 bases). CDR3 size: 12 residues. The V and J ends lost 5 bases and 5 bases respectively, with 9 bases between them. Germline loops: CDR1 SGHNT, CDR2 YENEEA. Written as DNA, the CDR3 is TGTGCCAGCAGCGCCGCGGGGGAGACCCAGTACTTC. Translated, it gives CASSAAGETQYF.

CDR3 region: CASSWGSEDNEQFF. In DNA, the CDR3 is TGTGCCAGCAGTTGGGGCAGCGAAGACAATGAGCAGTTCTTC. The gene calls are TRBV6-1 and TRBJ2-1, with D perhaps matching TRBD1 (5 bases). The germline V gene encodes CDR1 MNHNS and CDR2 SASEGT. V shed 5 bases and J shed 5 bases, with 13 bases lying between them. The CDR3 loop spans 14 amino acids.

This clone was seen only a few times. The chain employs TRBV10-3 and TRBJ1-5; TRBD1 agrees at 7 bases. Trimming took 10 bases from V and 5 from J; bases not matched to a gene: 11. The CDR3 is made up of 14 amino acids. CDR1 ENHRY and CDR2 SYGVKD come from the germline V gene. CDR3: CATDTGDEDQPQHF. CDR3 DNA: TGTGCCACGGACACAGGGGATGAAGATCAGCCCCAGCATTTT.

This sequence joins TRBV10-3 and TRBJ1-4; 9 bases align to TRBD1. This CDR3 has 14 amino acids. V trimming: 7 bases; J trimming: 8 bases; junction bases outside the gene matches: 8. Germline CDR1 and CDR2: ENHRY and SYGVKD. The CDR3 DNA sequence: TGTGCCATCAAACGGGACAGGGTGGAAGAAAAACTGTTTTTT. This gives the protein CAIKRDRVEEKLFF.

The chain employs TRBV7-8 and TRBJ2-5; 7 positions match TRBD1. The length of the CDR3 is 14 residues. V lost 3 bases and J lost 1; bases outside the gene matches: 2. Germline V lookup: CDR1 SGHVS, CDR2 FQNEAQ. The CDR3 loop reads CASSFRDSQETQYF. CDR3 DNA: TGTGCCAGCAGCTTCCGGGACAGCCAAGAGACCCAGTACTTC.

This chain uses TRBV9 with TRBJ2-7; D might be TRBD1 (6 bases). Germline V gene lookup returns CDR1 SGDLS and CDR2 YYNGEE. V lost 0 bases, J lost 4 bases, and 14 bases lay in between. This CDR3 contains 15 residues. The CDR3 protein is CASSVGERGSYEQYF. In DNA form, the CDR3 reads TGTGCCAGCAGCGTAGGTGAGAGGGGGAGTTACGAGCAGTACTTC.

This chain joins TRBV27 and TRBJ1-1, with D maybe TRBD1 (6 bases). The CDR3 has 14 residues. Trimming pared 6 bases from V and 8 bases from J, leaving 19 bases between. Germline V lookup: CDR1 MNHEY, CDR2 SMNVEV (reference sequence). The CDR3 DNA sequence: TGTGCCAGCAGCCAAGCGGGGGCCCCAGCGGAAGCTTTCTTT. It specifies CASSQAGAPAEAFF.

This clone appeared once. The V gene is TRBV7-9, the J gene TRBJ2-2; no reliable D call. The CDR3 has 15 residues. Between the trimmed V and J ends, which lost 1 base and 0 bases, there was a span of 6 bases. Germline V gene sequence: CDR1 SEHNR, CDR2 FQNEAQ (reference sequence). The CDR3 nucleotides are TGTGCCAGCAGCTTAGGGCCCGCGAACACCGGGGAGCTGTTTTTT. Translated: CASSLGPANTGELFF.

CDR3 DNA sequence: TGCGCCAGCAGCCCCGCCCGAGGCGGGGCCAACGTCCTGACTTTC. Residues: CASSPARGGANVLTF. The rearrangement links TRBV5-1 to TRBJ2-6, with unresolved D. Germline V CDR1 and CDR2: SGHRS, YFSETQ. The CDR3 contains 15 residues. The germline V and J ends were trimmed by 4 bases and 4 bases, with 12 bases remaining between them. The complete variable domain, with remaining parts taken from reference TRBV5-1 and TRBJ2-6, reads KAGVTQTPRYLIKTRGQQVTLSCSPISGHRSVSWYQQTPGQGLQFLFEYFSETQRNKGNFPGRFSGRQFSNSRSEMNVSTLELGDSALYLCASSPARGGANVLTFGAGSRLTVL.

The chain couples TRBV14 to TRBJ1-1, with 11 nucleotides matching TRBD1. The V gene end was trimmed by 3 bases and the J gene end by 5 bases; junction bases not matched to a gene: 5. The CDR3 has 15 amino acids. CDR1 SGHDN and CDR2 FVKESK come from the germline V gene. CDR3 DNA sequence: TGTGCCAGCAGCCATCTTGGGACAGGGGGAACTGAAGCTTTCTTT. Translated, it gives CASSHLGTGGTEAFF.

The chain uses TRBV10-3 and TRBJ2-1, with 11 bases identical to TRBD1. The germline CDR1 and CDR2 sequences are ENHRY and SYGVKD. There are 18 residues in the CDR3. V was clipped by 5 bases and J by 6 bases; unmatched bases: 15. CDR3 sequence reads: CAISHPRTGGAGLNEQFF. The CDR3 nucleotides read TGTGCCATCAGTCACCCTAGGACAGGGGGCGCGGGGCTCAATGAGCAGTTCTTC.

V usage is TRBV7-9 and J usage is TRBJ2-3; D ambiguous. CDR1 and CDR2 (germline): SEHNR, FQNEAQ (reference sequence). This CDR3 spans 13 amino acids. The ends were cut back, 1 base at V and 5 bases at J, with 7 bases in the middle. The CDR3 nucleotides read TGTGCCAGCAGCTTAGTACCGGGAGATACGCAGTATTTT. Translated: CASSLVPGDTQYF. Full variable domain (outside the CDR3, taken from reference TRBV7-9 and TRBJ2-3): DTGVSQNPRHKITKRGQNVTFRCDPISEHNRLYWYRQTLGQGPEFLTYFQNEAQLEKSRLLSDRFSAERPKGSFSTLEIQRTEQGDSAMYLCASSLVPGDTQYFGPGTRLTVL.

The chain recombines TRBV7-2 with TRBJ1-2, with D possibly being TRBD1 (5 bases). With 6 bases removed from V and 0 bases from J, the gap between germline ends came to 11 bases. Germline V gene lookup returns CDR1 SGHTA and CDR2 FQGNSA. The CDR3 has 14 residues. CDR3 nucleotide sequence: TGTGCCAGCAGAACGGGGGTAGCTAACTATGGCTACACCTTC. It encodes CASRTGVANYGYTF. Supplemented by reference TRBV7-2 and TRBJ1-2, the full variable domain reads GAGVSQSPSNKVTEKGKDVELRCDPISGHTALYWYRQSLGQGLEFLIYFQGNSAPDKSGLPSDRFSAERTGGSVSTLTIQRTQQEDSAVYLCASRTGVANYGYTFGSGTRLTVV.

The CDR3 sequence is CASSQQGGVSSDTQYF. CDR3 DNA sequence: TGTGCCAGCAGCCAGCAGGGAGGGGTTAGCTCAGATACGCAGTATTTT. The rearrangement joins TRBV11-2 to TRBJ2-3, with 7 bases fitting TRBD2. V dropped 5 bases and J dropped 4; count of bases not matched to a gene: 12. CDR1 is SGHAT, CDR2 FQNNGV, per germline. The CDR3 runs to 16 residues. The variable domain in full, with the rest retrieved from reference TRBV11-2 and TRBJ2-3, is EAGVAQSPRYKIIEKRQSVAFWCNPISGHATLYWYQQILGQGPKLLIQFQNNGVVDDSQLPKDRFSAERLKGVDSTLKIQPAKLEDSAVYLCASSQQGGVSSDTQYFGPGTRLTVL.

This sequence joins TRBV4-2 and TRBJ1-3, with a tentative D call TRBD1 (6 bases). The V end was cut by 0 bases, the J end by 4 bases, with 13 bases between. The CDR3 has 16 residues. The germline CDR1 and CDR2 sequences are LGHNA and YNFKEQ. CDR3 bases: TGTGCCAGCAGCCAAGACCCAGGGGACACAGGAAACACCATATATTTT. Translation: CASSQDPGDTGNTIYF.